These 31 T cell receptor beta chains share one sample of origin, sequenced in a study of blood T cell repertoires in COVID-19. TCRdb's table, derived via immunoSEQ multiplex PCR, lists solely in-frame clones and lacks some. The repertoire holds 120,000 or so clones, with roughly 90% as singletons. The sequenced material came from peripheral blood. These receptors were collected from a man between 45 and 60 years old with acute or convalescent COVID-19.

This chain uses TRBV5-1 with TRBJ1-3, with D hard to call. Germline V lookup: CDR1 SGHRS, CDR2 YFSETQ. The V and J ends lost 0 bases and 8 bases respectively, with 18 bases between them. This CDR3 comprises 16 residues. This CDR3 is CASSLASGHGQDTIYF. Here the CDR3 DNA reads TGCGCCAGCAGCTTGGCCAGCGGGCACGGCCAGGACACCATATATTTT.

This clone was seen only a few times. The genes are TRBV9 and TRBJ2-7; TRBD2 might be the D (7 bases). V shed 3 bases and J shed 7 bases, with 20 bases lying between them. From germline, CDR1 is SGDLS and CDR2 YYNGEE. CDR3 size: 15 residues. The CDR3 DNA is TGTGCCAGCAGCGAAGACAGGTGGGAGGGTCGGGAGCAGTACTTC. It is translated as CASSEDRWEGREQYF.

This rearrangement joins TRBV11-2 to TRBJ2-1, with D perhaps matching TRBD1 (6 bases). The CDR3 spans 15 residues. The V end was cut by 3 bases, the J end by 0 bases, with 9 bases between. Germline CDR1 SGHAT, CDR2 FQNNGV. The CDR3 nucleotides are TGTGCCAGCAGCTTGGACAGTTTCTCCTACAATGAGCAGTTCTTC. Residues: CASSLDSFSYNEQFF.

The genes are TRBV18 and TRBJ2-7; 7 bases match TRBD1. J gave up 2 bases and V 6 bases, and 7 bases lay outside the gene matches. CDR3 length equals 14 residues. Germline assignment: CDR1 KGHSH and CDR2 LQKENI. The DNA for the CDR3 is TGTGCCAGCTCCCCAGACAGGGAAACCTACGAGCAGTACTTC. Translating gives CASSPDRETYEQYF.

CDR3 DNA: TGTGCCAGCAGCTTACTCCGGACTAGACCGTACTTC. Residues: CASSLLRTRPYF. The chain employs TRBV7-8 and TRBJ2-7, with 7 bases aligning to TRBD2. This CDR3 contains 12 residues. V trimming: 2 bases; J trimming: 12 bases; junction bases outside the gene matches: 7. The germline V gene encodes CDR1 SGHVS and CDR2 FQNEAQ.

The chain employs TRBV27 and TRBJ2-1; tentative D call: TRBD1 (5 bases). V dropped 3 bases and J dropped 2 bases, with 11 bases sitting between them. The V gene's germline CDR1 is MNHEY and CDR2 SMNVEV (reference sequence). CDR3 length equals 15 residues. CDR3 residues: CASSFSGFTYNEQFF. The CDR3 nucleotides read TGTGCCAGCAGTTTTTCAGGGTTCACCTACAATGAGCAGTTCTTC.

The V and J genes are TRBV3-1 (or the pseudogene TRBV3-2) and TRBJ1-2; D not resolved. Per the germline V gene, CDR1 is LGHDT and CDR2 is YNNKEL (reference sequence). This CDR3 has 14 residues. Deletions cut 1 base from V and 4 bases from J, with 10 bases between. The CDR3 sequence is CASSQGIGSYGYTF. CDR3 coding DNA: TGTGCCAGCAGCCAAGGCATAGGGAGCTATGGCTACACCTTC.

This chain uses TRBV11-3 with TRBJ2-3; TRBD2 is a possible D gene (5 bases). Germline CDR1 SGHNT, CDR2 YENEEA. The V and J ends lost 6 bases and 1 base respectively, with 11 bases between them. The CDR3 covers 14 residues. Here the CDR3 DNA reads TGTGCCAGCAGTGCTCGGACTGGCACAGATACGCAGTATTTT. Protein sequence: CASSARTGTDTQYF.

The J gene is TRBJ1-5, the V gene TRBV12-5; no definite D call. The length of the CDR3 is 15 residues. V shed 6 bases and J shed 9 bases, with 21 bases lying between them. Germline V gives CDR1 LGHNT, CDR2 FRNRAP. The CDR3 spells CASGLPNNPAGPQHF. CDR3 coding DNA: TGTGCTAGTGGACTCCCAAACAACCCGGCGGGGCCCCAGCATTTT.

V is TRBV27 and J is TRBJ1-2; no firm D call. The CDR3 totals 15 residues. Trimming shortened V by 2 bases and J by 2 bases, and 12 bases separated the two germline ends. The germline gives CDR1 MNHEY, CDR2 SMNVEV (reference sequence). CDR3 sequence (DNA): TGTGCCAGCAGTTTAGGCCCGGCGGGGAACTATGGCTACACCTTC. This sequence encodes CASSLGPAGNYGYTF.

The rearrangement joins TRBV10-3 to TRBJ2-6, with 9 bases matching TRBD2. From germline, CDR1 is ENHRY and CDR2 SYGVKD. The CDR3 sequence is 16 residues long. After removal of 4 bases from V and 2 bases from J, the junction contained 3 bases not matched to a gene. The CDR3 loop reads CAISGVAGAGANVLTF. CDR3 bases: TGTGCCATCAGTGGGGTAGCGGGAGCTGGGGCCAACGTCCTGACTTTC.

V usage is TRBV10-2 and J usage is TRBJ2-1; D possibly corresponds to TRBD2 (6 bases). The germline CDR1 and CDR2 sequences are WSHSY and SAAADI. V lost 5 bases and J lost 5, with 19 bases in between. The length of the CDR3 is 16 residues. The DNA of the CDR3 is TGCGCCAGCAGTTACCGCGGGACTTACGGGGACAATGAGCAGTTCTTC. It specifies CASSYRGTYGDNEQFF.

The chain is built from TRBV2 and TRBJ1-5, with 9 bases fitting TRBD1. This CDR3 region has 15 residues. The germline V gene encodes CDR1 SNHLY and CDR2 FYNNEI. Trimming at V came to 2 bases and at J to 6 bases, leaving 5 bases not matched to a gene. The CDR3 coding sequence is TGTGCCAGCAGTGAAAACAGGGGGCCGGGTCAGCCCCAGCATTTT. Translated, it gives CASSENRGPGQPQHF.

This chain links TRBV11-2 with TRBJ2-7; 11 nucleotides line up with TRBD2. CDR3 length: 18 amino acids. With 5 bases clipped from V and 0 bases from J, the junction kept 12 bases outside the gene matches. Germline V lookup: CDR1 SGHAT, CDR2 FQNNGV. The CDR3 sequence: CASSLTSGTSYSSYEQYF. The CDR3 region has the DNA TGTGCCAGCAGCCTGACTAGCGGGACTTCTTACAGCTCCTACGAGCAGTACTTC.

This clone was observed a single time. CDR3 loop: CASSLEVSGVYEQYF. CDR3 coding DNA: TGTGCCAGCAGCTTGGAAGTTAGCGGGGTCTACGAGCAGTACTTC. V and J are TRBV5-8 and TRBJ2-7, with TRBD2 identical over 8 bases. Germline loops: CDR1 SGHTS, CDR2 YDEGEE. The V segment lost 0 bases and the J segment 3 bases; nucleotides outside the gene matches: 5. The CDR3 spans 15 residues. Together with reference TRBV5-8 and TRBJ2-7, the CDR3 gives the full variable domain: EAGVTQSPTHLIKTRGQQATLRCSPISGHTSVYWYQQALGLGLQFLLWYDEGEERNRGNFPPRFSGRQFPNYSSELNVNALELEDSALYLCASSLEVSGVYEQYFGPGTRLTVT.

The gene calls are TRBV27 and TRBJ1-5; D is uncertain. CDR1 MNHEY and CDR2 SMNVEV come from the germline V gene (reference sequence). The CDR3 totals 13 residues. Trimming took off 0 bases at V and 8 bases at J, with 8 bases between the two ends. The CDR3: CASSLSIGKPQHF. CDR3 DNA: TGTGCCAGCAGTTTATCCATCGGGAAGCCCCAGCATTTT.

V is TRBV12-3 or TRBV12-4 and J is TRBJ2-5, with a weak D call TRBD2 (5 bases). There are 11 residues in the CDR3. V lost 5 bases and J lost 9, with 10 bases in between. The CDR3, as DNA: TGTGCCAGCAGTCCTGGACTGGCCCAGTACTTC. This encodes CASSPGLAQYF.

The chain is built from TRBV19 and TRBJ1-6; 10 bases map to TRBD1. V lost 9 bases to trimming and J lost 9 bases; unmatched junction nucleotides: 8. This CDR3 is 14 amino acids long. Germline lookup yields CDR1 LNHDA and CDR2 SQIVND (reference sequence). For the CDR3, the DNA is TGTGCCAGCGAGCCGGGACAGGGGATTTCACCCCTCCACTTT. It yields the protein CASEPGQGISPLHF. The full variable domain, completed using reference TRBV19 and TRBJ1-6, is DGGITQSPKYLFRKEGQNVTLSCEQNLNHDAMYWYRQDPGQGLRLIYYSQIVNDFQKGDIAEGYSVSREKKESFPLTVTSAQKNPTAFYLCASEPGQGISPLHFGNGTRLTVT.

The genes are TRBV9 and TRBJ1-1; D is ambiguous. CDR3 length equals 16 residues. Between the trimmed V and J ends, which lost 4 bases and 0 bases, there was a span of 16 bases. In germline, CDR1 is SGDLS, CDR2 YYNGEE. Here the CDR3 DNA reads TGTGCCAGCAGCCCGGGAATGGGCATATTGAACACTGAAGCTTTCTTT. Residues: CASSPGMGILNTEAFF.

V usage is TRBV5-1 and J usage is TRBJ2-7; 8 bases fit TRBD1. The CDR3 contains 15 residues. The ends lost 3 bases at V and 3 bases at J; junction bases unmatched: 8. The germline gives CDR1 SGHRS, CDR2 YFSETQ. The CDR3 nucleotides read TGCGCCAGCAGCTGGGCCGCAGGGGGCGGCTACGAGCAGTACTTC. This codes for CASSWAAGGGYEQYF.

The V gene is TRBV3-1 (or the pseudogene TRBV3-2), the J gene TRBJ1-2; D is unresolved. Trimming pared 0 bases from V and 7 bases from J, leaving 15 bases between. This CDR3 region has 15 residues. Germline CDR1 LGHDT, CDR2 YNNKEL (reference sequence). This CDR3 is CASSQDLSSVSGYTF. CDR3 sequence (DNA): TGTGCCAGCAGCCAAGATCTCTCCTCAGTAAGTGGCTACACCTTC.

This chain links TRBV5-1 with TRBJ2-3; 10 nucleotides align to TRBD2. Germline lookup yields CDR1 SGHRS and CDR2 YFSETQ. V dropped 2 bases and J dropped 6; count of bases not matched to a gene: 6. CDR3 length equals 15 residues. The CDR3 DNA is TGCGCCAGCAGCTTACCTAGCGGGAGCTCGGATACGCAGTATTTT. Its protein product is CASSLPSGSSDTQYF.

The chain couples TRBV6-4 to TRBJ2-2; 10 bases agree with TRBD1. This CDR3 contains 15 residues. V dropped 3 bases and J dropped 7; count of bases not matched to a gene: 5. Germline CDR1 MRHNA, CDR2 SNTAGT. The CDR3 DNA follows: TGTGCCAGCAGTGAAGAGGGACAGGGGATCGGGGAGCTGTTTTTT. Its protein product is CASSEEGQGIGELFF.

The chain is built from TRBV10-1 and TRBJ2-2; 16 bases are shared with TRBD2. J gave up 1 base and V 7 bases, and 12 bases lay outside the gene matches. CDR3 length: 20 amino acids. The germline V gene encodes CDR1 WNHNN and CDR2 SYGVQD (reference sequence). CDR3: CASNATGLAGGPGNTGELFF. The CDR3 region has the DNA TGCGCCAGCAACGCCACGGGACTAGCGGGAGGGCCCGGGAACACCGGGGAGCTGTTTTTT.

This clone was detected a few times. V and J are TRBV5-1 and TRBJ1-1; the match to TRBD1 covers 9 bases. V gave up 4 bases and J gave up 0 bases; unmatched junction bases: 4. Germline-derived CDR1 and CDR2 are SGHRS and YFSETQ. The CDR3 extends over 15 amino acids. The CDR3 loop is CASSTQGAMNTEAFF. The DNA for the CDR3 is TGCGCCAGCAGCACACAGGGGGCCATGAACACTGAAGCTTTCTTT.

This clone was recorded once. J is TRBJ2-2 and V is TRBV11-3, with TRBD2 matching 8 bases. Unmatched junction bases numbered 9, after V lost 5 bases and J lost 7 bases. The germline V gene has CDR1 SGHNT and CDR2 YENEEA. This CDR3 spans 15 amino acids. In DNA, the CDR3 is TGTGCCAGCAGCCGACGGGAGGGGTACGGCGGGGAGCTGTTTTTT. It specifies CASSRREGYGGELFF.

This chain connects TRBV6-5 to TRBJ1-1, with D unclear. Trimming cost V 6 bases and J 0 bases, with 8 bases left between them. The CDR3 runs 13 residues. Germline-derived CDR1 and CDR2 are MNHEY and SVGAGI. The CDR3, as DNA: TGTGCCAGCAGCTCAACGGTGAACACTGAAGCTTTCTTT. As protein: CASSSTVNTEAFF.

V usage is TRBV21-1 and J usage is TRBJ1-1; the table names TRBD1, a call not compared with the DNA. TRBV21-1 is described as a pseudogene. This CDR3 contains 14 residues. CDR3 sequence reads: CASSPWGHHTEAFF. In DNA form, the CDR3 reads TGTGCCAGCAGCCCGTGGGGACACCACACTGAAGCTTTCTTT.

This chain joins TRBV10-3 and TRBJ1-1; D is unclear. Trimming shortened V by 11 bases and J by 1 base, and 14 bases separated the two germline ends. The CDR3 loop spans 13 amino acids. Germline-derived CDR1 and CDR2 are ENHRY and SYGVKD. The CDR3 loop is CAGRANPNTEAFF. The CDR3 coding sequence is TGTGCCGGGCGGGCGAATCCGAACACTGAAGCTTTCTTT.

The CDR3 DNA reads TGTGCCAGCAGCGTAGCTACAGGGGGTAACTATGGCTACACCTTC. Protein: CASSVATGGNYGYTF. The chain carries TRBV9 and TRBJ1-2, with 8 bases that match TRBD1. CDR3 length equals 15 residues. V dropped 0 bases and J dropped 1; count of bases not matched to a gene: 2. Per germline, CDR1 SGDLS and CDR2 YYNGEE.

This chain joins TRBV9 and TRBJ2-2; D uncertain. With 0 bases removed from V and 4 bases from J, the gap between germline ends came to 16 bases. Germline V lookup: CDR1 SGDLS, CDR2 YYNGEE. The CDR3 length is 17 residues. CDR3 nucleotides: TGTGCCAGCAGCGTAGGAGGCACCGCGCGGCGCACCGGGGAGCTGTTTTTT. Protein product: CASSVGGTARRTGELFF.